The next 26 T cell receptor beta chains were all read from a single sample in a study of blood T cell repertoires in COVID-19. The method was immunoSEQ multiplex PCR; TCRdb's version includes in-frame clones alone and lacks a portion of them. The table records roughly 100,000 clones, around 74% of them present only once. Sequenced material: peripheral blood. The receptor source for this set is a woman aged 70 to 79 with acute or convalescent COVID-19.

The CDR3 reads CASSYSQPGGVTEAFF. The CDR3 DNA sequence: TGTGCCAGCAGTTACTCTCAGCCGGGGGGCGTCACTGAAGCTTTCTTT. J is TRBJ1-1 and V is TRBV28; TRBD1 is a possible D gene (6 bases). Germline V lookup: CDR1 MDHEN, CDR2 SYDVKM. The CDR3 is made up of 16 amino acids. V lost 4 bases and J lost 4, with 19 bases in between.

This clone was picked up a small number of times. The V gene is TRBV4-1, the J gene TRBJ2-2; 9 bases match TRBD2. V was pared by 4 bases and J by 5 bases, with 5 bases of the junction left unmatched. This CDR3 has 15 residues. Looked up from germline, CDR1 is MGHRA and CDR2 is YSYEKL. The DNA for the CDR3 is TGCGCCAGCAGCCCCGGGACTAGCCTAACCGGGGAGCTGTTTTTT. This translates into CASSPGTSLTGELFF.

The chain carries TRBV30 and TRBJ1-2; perhaps TRBD1 as D (6 bases). Trimming removed 2 bases from V and 8 bases from J, with 15 bases in between. Germline V CDR1 and CDR2: GTSNPN, SVGIG (reference sequence). The CDR3 has 13 residues. Here the CDR3 DNA reads TGTGCCTGGAGTCTTCCACAGGGAAACGGCTACACCTTC. Encoded protein: CAWSLPQGNGYTF.

J is TRBJ2-5 and V is TRBV7-9; D is possibly TRBD2 (6 bases). Germline V gene data show CDR1 as SEHNR and CDR2 as FQNEAQ (reference sequence). The V end was cut by 2 bases, the J end by 2 bases, with 9 bases between. The CDR3 covers 14 residues. The DNA of the CDR3 is TGTGCCAGCAGCTTAAGGCGGGATCAAGAGACCCAGTACTTC. The encoded protein is CASSLRRDQETQYF.

V gene TRBV24-1 combines with J gene TRBJ2-6; 7 bases line up with TRBD1. The CDR3 covers 14 residues. The trim removed 9 bases at V and 11 bases at J, leaving 12 bases unmatched. Germline assignment: CDR1 KGHDR and CDR2 SFDVKD. The CDR3 DNA follows: TGTGCCACCGCCGACAGGGCCCCCCCCTACGTCCTGACTTTC. Its protein product is CATADRAPPYVLTF.

V and J are TRBV25-1 and TRBJ1-4, with D tentatively TRBD1 (5 bases). CDR1 is MGHDK, CDR2 SYGVNS, per germline. This CDR3 comprises 17 residues. Trimming shortened V by 1 base and J by 4 bases, and 16 bases separated the two germline ends. CDR3 protein: CASSESRDAPRNEKLFF. For the CDR3, the DNA is TGTGCCAGCAGTGAATCGCGGGACGCACCCCGTAATGAAAAACTGTTTTTT.

J is TRBJ2-1 and V is TRBV6-1; 9 bases line up with TRBD2. The CDR3 extends over 17 amino acids. The J segment lost 4 bases and the V segment lost 0 bases, leaving 7 bases of the junction unmatched. Germline CDR1 reads MNHNS; CDR2 reads SASEGT. The CDR3 region is CASSEAIGLAYYNEQFF. CDR3 in DNA: TGTGCCAGCAGTGAAGCAATCGGACTAGCGTATTACAATGAGCAGTTCTTC.

The CDR3 DNA reads TGCGCCAGCAGCCAACCGGTGCGCTCCTATAATTCACCCCTCCACTTT. Translation: CASSQPVRSYNSPLHF. The gene calls are TRBV4-1 and TRBJ1-6; D remains unclear. Germline assignment: CDR1 MGHRA and CDR2 YSYEKL. The V end lost 2 bases, the J end lost 0 bases, and 8 bases lay between the germline ends. The CDR3 runs 16 residues.

Concerning this clone itself: The same CDR3 is also encoded by other DNA sequences in this sample. J is TRBJ1-1 and V is TRBV5-1; a weak D match, TRBD1 (5 bases). CDR3 length: 14 residues. V was cut by 0 bases and J by 5 bases, with 11 bases left in between. Germline V gene sequence: CDR1 SGHRS, CDR2 YFSETQ. The CDR3: CASSLASGGTEAFF. DNA for the CDR3: TGCGCCAGCAGCTTGGCCTCGGGGGGGACTGAAGCTTTCTTT.

Remarks on this clone: Other DNA sequences from this sample encode an identical CDR3 as well. The V and J genes are TRBV4-1 and TRBJ1-5, with 8 bases identical to TRBD1. CDR1 is MGHRA, CDR2 YSYEKL, per germline. After removal of 3 bases from V and 2 bases from J, the junction contained 3 bases not matched to a gene. There are 15 residues in the CDR3. The CDR3 sequence is CASSQDRVGNQPQHF. The CDR3 DNA reads TGCGCCAGCAGCCAGGACAGGGTTGGCAATCAGCCCCAGCATTTT.

This sequence joins TRBV11-2 and TRBJ2-5, with 9 bases aligning to TRBD2. CDR3 length equals 16 residues. V dropped 5 bases and J dropped 0; count of bases not matched to a gene: 7. CDR1 and CDR2 (germline): SGHAT, FQNNGV. The DNA of the CDR3 is TGTGCCAGCAGCACCGACGGGACTAGCAACCAAGAGACCCAGTACTTC. Residues: CASSTDGTSNQETQYF.

A single count supports this clone. V gene TRBV7-6 combines with J gene TRBJ2-1, with D maybe TRBD2 (5 bases). V was shortened by 1 base and J by 7 bases, with 14 bases between the two germline ends. This CDR3 region has 15 residues. The germline V gene encodes CDR1 SGHVS and CDR2 FNYEAQ. The CDR3 loop is CASSLVRAEINEQFF. The CDR3 nucleotides read TGTGCCAGCAGCTTAGTGCGGGCTGAAATTAATGAGCAGTTCTTC.

J is TRBJ1-1 and V is TRBV25-1; perhaps TRBD1 as D (5 bases). Looked up from germline, CDR1 is MGHDK and CDR2 is SYGVNS. Trimming shortened V by 4 bases and J by 8 bases, and 11 bases separated the two germline ends. The CDR3 runs 12 residues. CDR3 sequence reads: CASSVLGGEAFF. The CDR3 nucleotides are TGTGCCAGCAGTGTCCTGGGGGGGGAAGCTTTCTTT.

This chain links TRBV20-1 with TRBJ1-2; D is undetermined. The germline gives CDR1 DFQATT, CDR2 SNEGSKA (reference sequence). This CDR3 comprises 11 residues. Deletions cut 5 bases from V and 6 bases from J, with 10 bases between. CDR3 region: CSAQHGDGYTF. The CDR3 DNA is TGCAGTGCTCAGCACGGGGATGGCTACACCTTC.

This clone appeared a few times. The rearrangement uses TRBV29-1 and TRBJ2-7; 8 positions agree with TRBD1. CDR1 is SQVTM, CDR2 ANQGSEA, per germline. The CDR3 length is 16 residues. The J segment lost 5 bases and the V segment lost 3 bases, leaving 15 bases of the junction unmatched. The CDR3 here is CSVEEPRQGRTNEQYF. Written as DNA, the CDR3 is TGCAGCGTTGAGGAGCCACGACAGGGGAGGACGAACGAGCAGTACTTC.

The chain couples TRBV6-5 to TRBJ2-2; 7 bases are a match to TRBD1. The CDR3 loop spans 15 amino acids. V dropped 7 bases and J dropped 6; count of bases not matched to a gene: 11. In germline, CDR1 is MNHEY, CDR2 SVGAGI. The CDR3 reads CASNRQGALAGELFF. In DNA, the CDR3 is TGTGCCAGCAACAGACAGGGTGCTTTGGCCGGGGAGCTGTTTTTT.

The genes are TRBV27 and TRBJ2-7, with D unresolved. V lost 3 bases and J lost 2, with 11 bases in between. The CDR3 loop spans 14 amino acids. The germline V gene encodes CDR1 MNHEY and CDR2 SMNVEV (reference sequence). CDR3 nucleotide sequence: TGTGCCAGCAGTTTTTCTGTTGGGCCCTACGAGCAGTACTTC. Encoded protein: CASSFSVGPYEQYF.

The CDR3 region is CASSALGQGTGELFF. The DNA for the CDR3 is TGTGCCAGCAGTGCCTTGGGACAGGGGACCGGGGAGCTGTTTTTT. The chain employs TRBV2 and TRBJ2-2, with TRBD1 matching over 10 bases. The ends lost 4 bases at V and 5 bases at J; junction bases unmatched: 4. The CDR3 is 15 residues long. Germline V lookup: CDR1 SNHLY, CDR2 FYNNEI. Combining the CDR3 with reference TRBV2 and TRBJ2-2 gives the whole variable domain EPEVTQTPSHQVTQMGQEVILRCVPISNHLYFYWYRQILGQKVEFLVSFYNNEISEKSEIFDDQFSVERPDGSNFTLKIRSTKLEDSAMYFCASSALGQGTGELFFGEGSRLTVL.

This chain connects TRBV3-1 (or the pseudogene TRBV3-2) to TRBJ2-1; 11 bases match TRBD2. Germline values: CDR1 LGHDT, CDR2 YNNKEL (reference sequence). The CDR3 is 15 residues long. With 7 bases clipped from V and 9 bases from J, the junction kept 11 bases outside the gene matches. The CDR3 nucleotides read TGTGCCAGCACCGCCAGTCCTAGCGGGGGGTTTGAGCAGTTCTTC. This encodes CASTASPSGGFEQFF.

The V call is TRBV29-1, the J call TRBJ2-5; D may be TRBD1 (6 bases). This CDR3 is built from 14 residues. From germline, CDR1 is SQVTM and CDR2 ANQGSEA. V lost 4 bases and J 4 bases, leaving 16 bases between the germline ends. The DNA for the CDR3 is TGCAGCGTTGCCCCACGAGGGGGTGGAGAGACCCAGTACTTC. As protein: CSVAPRGGGETQYF. Filled out from reference TRBV29-1 and TRBJ2-5, the complete variable domain reads SAVISQKPSRDICQRGTSLTIQCQVDSQVTMMFWYRQQPGQSLTLIATANQGSEATYESGFVIDKFPISRPNLTFSTLTVSNMSPEDSSIYLCSVAPRGGGETQYFGPGTRLLVL.

This clone was seen only once. The rearrangement uses TRBV27 and TRBJ1-2; the match to TRBD1 covers 9 bases. Unmatched junction bases numbered 10, after V lost 6 bases and J lost 8 bases. This CDR3 contains 14 residues. The germline CDR1 and CDR2 sequences are MNHEY and SMNVEV (reference sequence). The CDR3 loop reads CASSLAGTGHGYTF. In nucleotides, the CDR3 is TGTGCCAGCAGCCTCGCCGGGACAGGGCACGGCTACACCTTC.

V usage is TRBV27 and J usage is TRBJ2-2; 10 positions match TRBD2. The germline V gene encodes CDR1 MNHEY and CDR2 SMNVEV (reference sequence). The J segment lost 6 bases and the V segment lost 5 bases, leaving 6 bases of the junction unmatched. The CDR3 extends over 15 amino acids. CDR3: CASSLLAGGAGELFF. In DNA, the CDR3 is TGTGCCAGCAGTCTATTAGCGGGGGGCGCCGGGGAGCTGTTTTTT.

The rearrangement uses TRBV30 and TRBJ2-2; D gene unclear. V was clipped by 4 bases and J by 6 bases, with 12 bases between them. Germline values: CDR1 GTSNPN, CDR2 SVGIG (reference sequence). The CDR3 extends over 13 amino acids. The CDR3 DNA is TGTGCCTGGACGTGGAGTGGGTCCGGGGAGCTGTTTTTT. The encoded protein is CAWTWSGSGELFF.

The chain couples TRBV27 to TRBJ1-4; tentatively, D is TRBD1 (5 bases). Between the trimmed V and J ends, which lost 1 base and 8 bases, there was a span of 14 bases. Germline V CDR1 and CDR2: MNHEY, SMNVEV (reference sequence). There are 15 residues in the CDR3. CDR3 in amino acids: CASSLFGAEGEKLFF. The CDR3 bases are TGTGCCAGCAGTTTATTTGGGGCGGAGGGGGAAAAACTGTTTTTT.

The chain recombines TRBV30 with TRBJ1-1, with D possibly matching TRBD1 (6 bases). CDR3 length: 12 amino acids. Germline V gives CDR1 GTSNPN, CDR2 SVGIG (reference sequence). Trimming stripped 3 bases from V and 9 bases from J, with 14 bases between. The CDR3 nucleotides read TGTGCCTGGAGCCTAGACAGGAGACAAGCTTTCTTT. Translated, it gives CAWSLDRRQAFF.

Regarding this clone: One end of the junction varies from germline; a read error may be responsible. The J gene is TRBJ1-3, the V gene TRBV4-3; the D is unclear. This CDR3 is built from 17 residues. Germline V gene sequence: CDR1 LGHNA, CDR2 YSLEER. CDR3 residues: CAISQRWSGRVVNTIYF. The CDR3 DNA reads as TGCGCCATCAGCCAGAGGTGGAGCGGGAGAGTAGTGAACACCATATATTTT.